This is a list of T cell receptor beta chains from one sample in a study of shared clonotypes between healthy human individuals. Clones were read by immunoSEQ multiplex PCR, and TCRdb kept only the in-frame ones, dropping some. This table holds about 2 million clones, about 95% found once. Sequenced: naive CD8+ T cells sorted from blood. The receptor source for this set is a man between 18 and 29 years old in good health. The conserved cysteine and the conserved F or W are not part of the CDR3 here. Fields, in order: J gene, V gene, CDR3 length, CDR3 protein.

>TRBJ2-7|TRBV6-1|12
ASSVGTGVYEQY
>TRBJ2-1|TRBV11-2|10
ASSPAGVEQF
>TRBJ1-1|TRBV13|12
ASSSGQGYTEAF
>TRBJ2-1|TRBV2|12
ASISTSGSSEQF
>TRBJ2-7|TRBV7-9|10
ASSLVSYEQY
>TRBJ2-3|TRBV4-1|11
ASSQDAGDTQY
>TRBJ2-5|TRBV5-6|13
ASSLVGTLQETQY
>TRBJ1-6|TRBV2|14
ASSEGPSSYNSPLH
>TRBJ1-1|TRBV6-6|12
ASRRDAWGTEAF
>TRBJ1-6|TRBV27|12
ASSIRGLNSPLH
>TRBJ2-2|TRBV7-9|12
ASTPVIFTGELF
>TRBJ2-7|TRBV5-5|13
ASSFSGGEPYEQY
>TRBJ2-7|TRBV27|14
ASSLLGPRASYEQY
>TRBJ2-5|TRBV5-1|12
ASSARGPSETQY
>TRBJ2-7|TRBV4-1|12
ASSQDLGAYEQY
>TRBJ1-3|TRBV5-6|13
ASSLGGYSGNTIY
>TRBJ1-1|TRBV4-1|10
ASSEENTEAF
>TRBJ2-7|TRBV7-9|14
ASSSALGIYGLEQY
>TRBJ2-3|TRBV4-3|13
ASSQDPSGTDTQY
>TRBJ1-4|TRBV27|12
ASRGPATNEKLF
>TRBJ1-2|TRBV14|11
ASSGTGTSGYT
>TRBJ2-7|TRBV7-8|13
ASSLAGDRGYEQY
>TRBJ2-1|TRBV27|11
ASSLYRVNEQF
>TRBJ2-7|TRBV14|15
ASSQLPTGTLSYEQY
>TRBJ2-1|TRBV10-2|10
ASGGAGNEQF
>TRBJ1-1|TRBV4-1|12
ASSRSGDTTEAF
>TRBJ2-7|TRBV14|13
ASSQVGQGVREQY
>TRBJ2-1|TRBV5-8|10
ASSLAANEQF
>TRBJ2-7|TRBV6-5|10
ASSLSGREQY
>TRBJ2-6|TRBV6-5|12
ASSRYTGANVLT
>TRBJ2-5|TRBV28|11
ASSPGGAETQY
>TRBJ2-3|TRBV10-1|12
ASSDSPNTDTQY
>TRBJ2-1|TRBV7-8|13
ASSRGTGSYNEQF
>TRBJ2-6|TRBV5-1|16
ASSWDRVGWHGANVLT
>TRBJ1-2|TRBV9|10
ASSVGGHGYT
>TRBJ2-1|TRBV11-2|13
ASSLSGGSYNEQF
>TRBJ2-2|TRBV29-1|9
SVEADGELF
>TRBJ2-7|TRBV6-5|11
ASSYRQNEEQY
>TRBJ2-7|TRBV11-2|13
ASSPTPKGTYEQY
>TRBJ2-3|TRBV5-1|14
ASSLVGTGDTDTQY
>TRBJ2-5|TRBV6-6|13
ASSYSTGLGETQY
>TRBJ2-5|TRBV5-6|11
ASSLDRGETQY
>TRBJ2-5|TRBV27|15
ASSTNAGLYQGETQY
>TRBJ2-4|TRBV4-1|13
ASSQVGSRENIQY
>TRBJ2-2|TRBV5-1|12
ASSLGQGTGELF
>TRBJ1-6|TRBV6-6|14
ASSYGASSYNSPLH
>TRBJ2-3|TRBV4-1|16
ASSQGGLAEEGADTQY
>TRBJ2-3|TRBV11-2|12
ASSLEWGTDTQY
>TRBJ1-5|TRBV6-1|14
ASSELRTDSNQPQH
>TRBJ2-1|TRBV30|13
AWSEVGGPYNEQF
>TRBJ1-1|TRBV6-6|14
ASTSPGGTASTEAF
>TRBJ1-2|TRBV27|22
ASSLYHPQGQGANGNRENYGYT